This TCR beta chain appears in the sequencing data of a study of T cell changes during pregnancy in multiple sclerosis. V lost 3 bases, J lost 5 bases, and 13 bases lay in between. The CDR3 is made up of 15 amino acids. Looked up from germline, CDR1 is LNHDA and CDR2 is SQIVND (reference sequence). The repertoire was sequenced with immunoSEQ multiplex PCR; TCRdb's copy has only in-frame clones and lacks some. The data hold around 63,000 clones, with 92% observed a single time. The sequence was collected from a female donor with multiple sclerosis, enrolled in a pregnancy study. Sequenced material: peripheral blood, taken after pregnancy. The chain employs TRBV19 and TRBJ1-4, with TRBD1 as a possible D gene (6 bases). The CDR3 DNA follows: TGTGCCAGTAGTATGGGGGGGGCAGAGAATGAAAAACTGTTTTTT. Protein sequence: CASSMGGAENEKLFF.